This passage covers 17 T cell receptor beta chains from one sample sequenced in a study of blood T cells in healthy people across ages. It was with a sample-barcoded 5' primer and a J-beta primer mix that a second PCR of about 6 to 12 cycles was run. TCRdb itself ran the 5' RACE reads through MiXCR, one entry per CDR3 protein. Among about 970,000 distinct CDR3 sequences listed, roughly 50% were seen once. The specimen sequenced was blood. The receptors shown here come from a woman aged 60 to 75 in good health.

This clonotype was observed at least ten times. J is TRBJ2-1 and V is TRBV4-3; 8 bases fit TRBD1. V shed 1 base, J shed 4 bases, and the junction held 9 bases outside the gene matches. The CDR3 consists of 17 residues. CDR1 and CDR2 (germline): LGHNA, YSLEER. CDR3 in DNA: TGCGCCAGCAGCCAAGGAACGCTGGGACAGGTATACAATGAGCAGTTCTTC. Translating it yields CASSQGTLGQVYNEQFF.

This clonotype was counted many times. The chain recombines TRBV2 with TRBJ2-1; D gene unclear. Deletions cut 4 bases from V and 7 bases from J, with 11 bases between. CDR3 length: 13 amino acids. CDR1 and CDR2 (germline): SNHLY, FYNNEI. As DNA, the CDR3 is TGTGCCAGCAGTGTGAATCAATTTAATGAGCAGTTCTTC. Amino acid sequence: CASSVNQFNEQFF.

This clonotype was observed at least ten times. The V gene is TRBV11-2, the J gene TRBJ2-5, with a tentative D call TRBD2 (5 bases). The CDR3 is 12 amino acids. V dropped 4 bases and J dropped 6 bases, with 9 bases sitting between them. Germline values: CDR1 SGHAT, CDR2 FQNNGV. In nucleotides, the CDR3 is TGTGCCAGCAGCTCGGGGAGCAAGACCCAGTACTTC. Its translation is CASSSGSKTQYF.

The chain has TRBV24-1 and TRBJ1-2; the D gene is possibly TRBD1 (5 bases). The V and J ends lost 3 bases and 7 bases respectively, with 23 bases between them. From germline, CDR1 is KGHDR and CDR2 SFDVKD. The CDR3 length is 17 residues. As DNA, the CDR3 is TGTGCCACCAGTGATGCCGGACTGGGCAGGGTAATGGGTGGCTACACCTTC. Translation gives CATSDAGLGRVMGGYTF.

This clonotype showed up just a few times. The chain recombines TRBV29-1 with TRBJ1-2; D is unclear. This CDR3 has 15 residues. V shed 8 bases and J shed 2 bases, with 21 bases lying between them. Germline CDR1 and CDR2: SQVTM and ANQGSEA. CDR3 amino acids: CSTLGGSPANYGYTF. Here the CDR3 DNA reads TGCAGCACACTGGGAGGGAGTCCAGCGAACTATGGCTACACCTTC.

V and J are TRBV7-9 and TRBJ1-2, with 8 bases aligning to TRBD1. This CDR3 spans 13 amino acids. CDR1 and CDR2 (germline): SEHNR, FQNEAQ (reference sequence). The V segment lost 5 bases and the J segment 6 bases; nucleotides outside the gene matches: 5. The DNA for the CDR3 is TGTGCCAGCAGCATAGACAGGGGCGATGGCTACACCTTC. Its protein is CASSIDRGDGYTF.

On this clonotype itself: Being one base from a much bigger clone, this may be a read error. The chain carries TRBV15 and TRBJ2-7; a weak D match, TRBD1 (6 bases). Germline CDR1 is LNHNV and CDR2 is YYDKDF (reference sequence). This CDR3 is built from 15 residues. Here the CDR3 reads CAASRDPGQGYEQYF. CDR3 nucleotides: TGTGCCGCCAGCAGAGATCCGGGACAAGGCTACGAGCAGTACTTC.

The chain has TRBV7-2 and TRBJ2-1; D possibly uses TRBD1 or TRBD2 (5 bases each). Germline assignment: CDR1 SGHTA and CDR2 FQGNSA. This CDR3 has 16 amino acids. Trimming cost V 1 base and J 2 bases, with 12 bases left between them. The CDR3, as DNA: TGTGCCAGCAGCTTAGTGTCAGGGACGACCTACAATGAGCAGTTCTTC. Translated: CASSLVSGTTYNEQFF.

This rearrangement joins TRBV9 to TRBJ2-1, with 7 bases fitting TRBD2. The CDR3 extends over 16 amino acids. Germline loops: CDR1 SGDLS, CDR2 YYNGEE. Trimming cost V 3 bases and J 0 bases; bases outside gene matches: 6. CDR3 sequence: CASSAYGLDSYNEQFF. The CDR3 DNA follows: TGTGCCAGCAGCGCCTACGGACTAGACTCCTACAATGAGCAGTTCTTC.

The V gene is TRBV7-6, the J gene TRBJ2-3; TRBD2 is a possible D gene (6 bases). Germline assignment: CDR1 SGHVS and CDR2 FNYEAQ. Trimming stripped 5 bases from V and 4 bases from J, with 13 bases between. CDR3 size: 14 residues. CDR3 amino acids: CASSPYGGPDTQYF. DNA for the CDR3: TGTGCCAGCAGCCCTTACGGGGGTCCAGATACGCAGTATTTT.

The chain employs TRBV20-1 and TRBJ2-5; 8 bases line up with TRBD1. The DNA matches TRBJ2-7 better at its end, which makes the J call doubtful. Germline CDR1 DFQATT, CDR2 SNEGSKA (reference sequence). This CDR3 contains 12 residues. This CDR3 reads CSARGTGSEQYF. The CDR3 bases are TGCAGTGCTAGAGGGACAGGGAGCGAGCAGTACTTC.

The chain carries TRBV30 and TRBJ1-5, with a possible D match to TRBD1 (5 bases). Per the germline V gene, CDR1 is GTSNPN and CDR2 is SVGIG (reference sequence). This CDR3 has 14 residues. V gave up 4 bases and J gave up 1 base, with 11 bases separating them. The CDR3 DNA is TGTGCCTGGACCCCGGGACGGAGCAATCAGCCCCAGCATTTT. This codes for CAWTPGRSNQPQHF.

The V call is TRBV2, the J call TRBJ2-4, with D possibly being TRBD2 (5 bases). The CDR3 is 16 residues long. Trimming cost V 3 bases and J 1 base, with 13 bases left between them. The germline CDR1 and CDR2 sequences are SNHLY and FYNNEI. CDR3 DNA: TGTGCCAGCAGTGACGGTGGTAGCGCGGCCAAAAACATTCAGTACTTC. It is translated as CASSDGGSAAKNIQYF. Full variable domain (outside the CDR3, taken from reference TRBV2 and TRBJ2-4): EPEVTQTPSHQVTQMGQEVILRCVPISNHLYFYWYRQILGQKVEFLVSFYNNEISEKSEIFDDQFSVERPDGSNFTLKIRSTKLEDSAMYFCASSDGGSAAKNIQYFGAGTRLSVL.

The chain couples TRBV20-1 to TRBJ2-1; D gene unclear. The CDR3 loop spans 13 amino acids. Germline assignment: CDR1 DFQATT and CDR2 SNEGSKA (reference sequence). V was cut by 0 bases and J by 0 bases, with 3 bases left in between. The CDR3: CSARDFSYNEQFF. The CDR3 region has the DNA TGCAGTGCTAGAGACTTCTCCTACAATGAGCAGTTCTTC.

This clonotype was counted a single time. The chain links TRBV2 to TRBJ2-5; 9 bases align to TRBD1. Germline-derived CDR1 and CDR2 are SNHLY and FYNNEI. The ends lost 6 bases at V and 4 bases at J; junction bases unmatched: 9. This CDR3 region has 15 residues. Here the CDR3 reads CASSPEGTGRETQYF. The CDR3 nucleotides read TGTGCCAGCAGCCCCGAGGGGACAGGGAGAGAGACCCAGTACTTC.

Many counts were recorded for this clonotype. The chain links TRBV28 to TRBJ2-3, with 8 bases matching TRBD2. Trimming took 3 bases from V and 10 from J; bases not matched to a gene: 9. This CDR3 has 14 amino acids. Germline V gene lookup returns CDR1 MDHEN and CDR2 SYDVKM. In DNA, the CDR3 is TGTGCCAGCAGTTTGAAGCTGAGCGGGAGCGCGCAGTATTTT. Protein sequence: CASSLKLSGSAQYF.

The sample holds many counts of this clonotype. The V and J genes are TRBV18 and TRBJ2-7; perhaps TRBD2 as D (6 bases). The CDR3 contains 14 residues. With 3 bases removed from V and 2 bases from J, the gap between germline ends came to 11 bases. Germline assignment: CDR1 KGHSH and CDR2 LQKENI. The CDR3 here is CASSPGSVAYEQYF. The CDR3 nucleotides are TGTGCCAGCTCACCCGGGAGTGTCGCCTACGAGCAGTACTTC.